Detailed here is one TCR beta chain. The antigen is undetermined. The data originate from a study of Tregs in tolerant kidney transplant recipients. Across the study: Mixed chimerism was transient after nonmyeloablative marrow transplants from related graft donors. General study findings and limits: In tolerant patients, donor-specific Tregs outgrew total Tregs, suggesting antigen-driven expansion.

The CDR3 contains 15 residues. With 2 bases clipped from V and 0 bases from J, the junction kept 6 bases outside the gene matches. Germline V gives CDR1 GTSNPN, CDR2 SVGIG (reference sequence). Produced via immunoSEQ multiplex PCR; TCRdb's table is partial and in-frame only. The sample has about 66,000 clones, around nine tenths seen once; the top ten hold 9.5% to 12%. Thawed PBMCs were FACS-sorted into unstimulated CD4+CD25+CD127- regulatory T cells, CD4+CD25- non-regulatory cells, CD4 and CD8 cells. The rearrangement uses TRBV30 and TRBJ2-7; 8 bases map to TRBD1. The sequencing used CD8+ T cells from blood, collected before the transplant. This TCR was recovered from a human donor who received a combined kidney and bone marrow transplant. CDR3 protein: CAWSRTGRSSYEQYF. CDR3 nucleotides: TGTGCCTGGAGTCGGACAGGGAGGAGCTCCTACGAGCAGTACTTC. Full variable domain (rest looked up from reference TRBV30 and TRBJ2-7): SQTIHQWPATLVQPVGSPLSLECTVEGTSNPNLYWYRQAAGRGLQLLFYSVGIGQISSEVPQNLSASRPQDRQFILSSKKLLLSDSGFYLCAWSRTGRSSYEQYFGPGTRLTVT.